Listed here is a single T cell receptor beta chain. Antigen: not known. The data were produced by immunoSEQ multiplex PCR, yet TCRdb's version contains in-frame clones alone and is incomplete. The sample includes around 100,000 clones, approximately 88% seen only once; the top ten take 5.5% to 6.5%. No infections or other immune events were documented during collection. The sample belongs to a study of identifying expanded T cells in peripheral blood. Germline trimming cut 1 base from V and 10 bases from J; bases unmatched to any gene: 16. CDR1 and CDR2 from the germline V gene are SGDLS and YYNGEE. The CDR3 contains 17 residues. Study findings and constraints: Clone count variance between approximately two-week samples rose with total template count. Technical replicates showed roughly 1.2 changed clones; approximately two weeks about 16.4; four weeks 19.

The receptor was isolated from a person between 18 and 75 years old in good health. Material: blood. The gene calls are TRBV9 and TRBJ2-4; TRBD1 matches 8 bases. CDR3 coding DNA: TGTGCCAGCAGCGTAAGTGACAGGACAGGGACATCTGGTATTCAGTACTTC. Translating gives CASSVSDRTGTSGIQYF.